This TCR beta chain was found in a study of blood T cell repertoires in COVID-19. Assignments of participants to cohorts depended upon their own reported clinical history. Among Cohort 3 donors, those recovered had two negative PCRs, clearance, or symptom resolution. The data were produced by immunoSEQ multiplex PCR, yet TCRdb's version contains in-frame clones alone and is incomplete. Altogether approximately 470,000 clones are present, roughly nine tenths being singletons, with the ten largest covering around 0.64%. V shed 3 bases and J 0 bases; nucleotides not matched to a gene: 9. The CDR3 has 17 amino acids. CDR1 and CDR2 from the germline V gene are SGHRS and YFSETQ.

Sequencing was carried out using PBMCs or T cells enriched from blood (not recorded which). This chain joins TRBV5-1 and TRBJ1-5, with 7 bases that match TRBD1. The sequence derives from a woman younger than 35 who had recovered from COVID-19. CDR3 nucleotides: TGCGCCAGCAGCTCCGGGACAGATCCTTATAGCAATCAGCCCCAGCATTTT. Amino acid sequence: CASSSGTDPYSNQPQHF. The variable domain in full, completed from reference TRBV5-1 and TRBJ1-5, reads KAGVTQTPRYLIKTRGQQVTLSCSPISGHRSVSWYQQTPGQGLQFLFEYFSETQRNKGNFPGRFSGRQFSNSRSEMNVSTLELGDSALYLCASSSGTDPYSNQPQHFGDGTRLSIL.